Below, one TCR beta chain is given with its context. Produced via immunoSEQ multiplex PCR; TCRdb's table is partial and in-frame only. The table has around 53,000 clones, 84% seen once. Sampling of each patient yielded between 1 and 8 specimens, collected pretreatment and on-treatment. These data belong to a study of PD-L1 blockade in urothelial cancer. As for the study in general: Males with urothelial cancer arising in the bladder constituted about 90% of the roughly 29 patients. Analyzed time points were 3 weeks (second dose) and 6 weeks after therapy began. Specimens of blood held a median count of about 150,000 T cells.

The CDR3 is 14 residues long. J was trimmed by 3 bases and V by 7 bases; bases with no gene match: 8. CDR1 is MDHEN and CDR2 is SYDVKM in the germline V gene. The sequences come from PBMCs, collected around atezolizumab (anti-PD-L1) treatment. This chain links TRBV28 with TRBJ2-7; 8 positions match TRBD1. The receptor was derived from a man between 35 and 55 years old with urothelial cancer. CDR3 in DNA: TGTGCCAGCACTCTAGGGACAGGAGGCTACGAGCAGTACTTC. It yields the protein CASTLGTGGYEQYF.